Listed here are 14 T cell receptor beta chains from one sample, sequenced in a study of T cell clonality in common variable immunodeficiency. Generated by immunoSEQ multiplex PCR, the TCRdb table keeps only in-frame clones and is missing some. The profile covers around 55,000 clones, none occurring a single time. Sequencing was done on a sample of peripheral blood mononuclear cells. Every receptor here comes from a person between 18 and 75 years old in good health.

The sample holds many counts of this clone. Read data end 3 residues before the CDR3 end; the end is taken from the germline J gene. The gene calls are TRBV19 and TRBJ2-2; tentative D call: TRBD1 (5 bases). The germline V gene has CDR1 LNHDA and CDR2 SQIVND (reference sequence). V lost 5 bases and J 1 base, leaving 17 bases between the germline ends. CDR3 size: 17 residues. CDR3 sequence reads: CASSPVGVNRNTGELFF. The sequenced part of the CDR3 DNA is TGTGCCAGTAGTCCAGTAGGGGTGAACAGGAACACCGGGGAG.

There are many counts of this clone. The CDR3 DNA, read in part, is TGTGCCAGCAGCTTCCCGGGACAGGGTTACGAG. Translating gives CASSFPGQGYE. Given in full, the CDR3 is CASSFPGQGYEQYF. The chain carries TRBV7-9 and TRBJ2-7; 9 bases map to TRBD1. The read terminates 3 residues before the CDR3 end, so the remaining end is supplied by the germline J gene. J was trimmed by 4 bases and V by 3 bases; bases with no gene match: 4. The CDR3 length is 14 residues. Germline V gives CDR1 SEHNR, CDR2 FQNEAQ (reference sequence).

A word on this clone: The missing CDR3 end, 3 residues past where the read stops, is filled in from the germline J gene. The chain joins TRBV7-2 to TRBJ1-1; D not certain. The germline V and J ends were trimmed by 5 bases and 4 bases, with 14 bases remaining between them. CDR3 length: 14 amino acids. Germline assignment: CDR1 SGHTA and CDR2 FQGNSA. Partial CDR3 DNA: TGTGCCAGCAGCCCCCGACTGGTACGCACTGAA. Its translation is CASSPRLVRTE. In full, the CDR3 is CASSPRLVRTEAFF.

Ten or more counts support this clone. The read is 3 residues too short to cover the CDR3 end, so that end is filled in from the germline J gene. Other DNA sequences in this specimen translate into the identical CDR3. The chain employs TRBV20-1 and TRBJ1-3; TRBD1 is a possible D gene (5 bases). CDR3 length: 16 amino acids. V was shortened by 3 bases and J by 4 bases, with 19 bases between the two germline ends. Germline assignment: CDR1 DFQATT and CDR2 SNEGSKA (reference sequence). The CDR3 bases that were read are TGCAGTGCTAGTCCCGTCCGCGGGGGGAGGGGAAACACC. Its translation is CSASPVRGGRGNT. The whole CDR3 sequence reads CSASPVRGGRGNTIYF.

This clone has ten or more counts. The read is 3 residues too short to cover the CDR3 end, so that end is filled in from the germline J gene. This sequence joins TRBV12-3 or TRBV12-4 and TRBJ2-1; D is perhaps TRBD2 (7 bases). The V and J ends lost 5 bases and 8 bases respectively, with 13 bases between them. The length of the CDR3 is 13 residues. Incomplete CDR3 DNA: TGTGCCAGCAGTAGGGGGGGCTTGGATGAG. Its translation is CASSRGGLDE. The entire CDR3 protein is CASSRGGLDEQFF.

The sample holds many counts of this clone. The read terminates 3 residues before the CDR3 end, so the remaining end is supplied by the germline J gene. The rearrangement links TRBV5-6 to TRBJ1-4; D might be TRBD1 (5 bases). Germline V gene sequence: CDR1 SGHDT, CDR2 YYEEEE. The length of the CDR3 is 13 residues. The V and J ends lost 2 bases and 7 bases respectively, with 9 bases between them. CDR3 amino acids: CASSFGAIEKLFF. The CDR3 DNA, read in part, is TGTGCCAGCAGCTTTGGGGCGATTGAAAAA.

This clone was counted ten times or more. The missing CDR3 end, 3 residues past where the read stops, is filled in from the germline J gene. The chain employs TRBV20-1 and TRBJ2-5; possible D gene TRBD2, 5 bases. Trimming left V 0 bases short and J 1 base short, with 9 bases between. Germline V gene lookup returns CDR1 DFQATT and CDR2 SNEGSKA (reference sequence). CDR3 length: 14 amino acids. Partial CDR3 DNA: TGCAGTGCTAGAGAGCAGCGGCTCCAAGAGACC. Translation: CSAREQRLQET. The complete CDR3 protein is CSAREQRLQETQYF.

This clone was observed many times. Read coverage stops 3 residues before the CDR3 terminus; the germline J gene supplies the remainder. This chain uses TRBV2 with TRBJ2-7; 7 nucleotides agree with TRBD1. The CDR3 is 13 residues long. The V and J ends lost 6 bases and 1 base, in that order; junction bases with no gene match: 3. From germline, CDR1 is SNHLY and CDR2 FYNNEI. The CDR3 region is CASRRDRSYEQYF. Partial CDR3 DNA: TGTGCCAGCAGAAGGGACAGATCCTACGAG.

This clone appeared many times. The CDR3 DNA, read in part, is TGTGCCAGCAGTTACGCAGGTGTGCAGACC. Translation gives CASSYAGVQT. The full CDR3 reads CASSYAGVQTQYF. The rearrangement joins TRBV6-2 or TRBV6-3 to TRBJ2-5; D not certain. The CDR3 end falls 3 residues outside the read, so it is completed with the germline J gene. V lost 2 bases and J 6 bases, leaving 10 bases between the germline ends. Germline assignment: CDR1 MNHEY and CDR2 SVGEGT. The CDR3 has 13 residues.

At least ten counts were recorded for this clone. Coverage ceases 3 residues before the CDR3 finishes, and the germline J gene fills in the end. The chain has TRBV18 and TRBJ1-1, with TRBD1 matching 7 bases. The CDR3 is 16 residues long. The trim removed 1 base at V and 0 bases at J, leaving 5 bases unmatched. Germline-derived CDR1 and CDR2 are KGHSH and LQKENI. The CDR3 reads CASSPRTGAMNTEAFF. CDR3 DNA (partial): TGTGCCAGCTCACCACGAACAGGGGCCATGAACACTGAA.

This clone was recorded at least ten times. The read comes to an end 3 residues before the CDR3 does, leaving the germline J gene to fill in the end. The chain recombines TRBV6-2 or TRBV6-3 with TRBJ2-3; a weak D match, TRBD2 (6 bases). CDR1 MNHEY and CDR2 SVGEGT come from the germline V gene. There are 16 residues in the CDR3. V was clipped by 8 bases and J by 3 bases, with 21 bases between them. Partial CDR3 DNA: TGTGCCAGCTACGGGGGAGGTGGCGTGTGGACAGATACG. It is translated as CASYGGGGVWTDT. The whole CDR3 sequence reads CASYGGGGVWTDTQYF.

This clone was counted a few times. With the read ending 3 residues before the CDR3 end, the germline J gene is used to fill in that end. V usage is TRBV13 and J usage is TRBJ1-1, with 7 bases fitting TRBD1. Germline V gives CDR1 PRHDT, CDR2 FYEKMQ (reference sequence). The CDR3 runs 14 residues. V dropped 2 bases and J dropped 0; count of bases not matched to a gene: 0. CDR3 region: CASSLTGVNTEAFF. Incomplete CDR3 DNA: TGTGCCAGCAGCTTAACAGGGGTGAACACTGAA. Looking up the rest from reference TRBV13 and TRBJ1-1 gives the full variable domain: AAGVIQSPRHLIKEKRETATLKCYPIPRHDTVYWYQQGPGQDPQFLISFYEKMQSDKGSIPDRFSAQQFSDYHSELNMSSLELGDSALYFCASSLTGVNTEAFFGQGTRLTVV.

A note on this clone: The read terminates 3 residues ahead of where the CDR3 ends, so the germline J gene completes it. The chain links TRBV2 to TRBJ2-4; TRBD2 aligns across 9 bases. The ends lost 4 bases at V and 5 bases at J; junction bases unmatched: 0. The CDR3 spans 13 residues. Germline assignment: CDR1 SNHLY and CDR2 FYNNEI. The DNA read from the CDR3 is TGTGCCAGCAGTGGCGGGAGGGAAAACATT. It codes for CASSGGRENI. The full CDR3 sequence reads CASSGGRENIQYF. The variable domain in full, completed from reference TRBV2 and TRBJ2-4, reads EPEVTQTPSHQVTQMGQEVILRCVPISNHLYFYWYRQILGQKVEFLVSFYNNEISEKSEIFDDQFSVERPDGSNFTLKIRSTKLEDSAMYFCASSGGRENIQYFGAGTRLSVL.

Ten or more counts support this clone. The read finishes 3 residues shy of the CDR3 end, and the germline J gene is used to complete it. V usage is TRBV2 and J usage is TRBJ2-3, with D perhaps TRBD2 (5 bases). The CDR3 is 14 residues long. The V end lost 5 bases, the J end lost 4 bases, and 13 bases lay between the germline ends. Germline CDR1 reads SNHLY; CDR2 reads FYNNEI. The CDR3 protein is CASSQSSVSDTQYF. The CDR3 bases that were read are TGTGCCAGCAGTCAGAGTAGCGTCTCAGATACG.